This T cell receptor (beta chain) was documented in a study of radiotherapy plus CTLA-4 blockade in lung cancer. Repertoires were generated with immunoSEQ multiplex PCR, while TCRdb's copy carries only in-frame clones and drops some. The sample lists over 80,000 clones; around four fifths were seen once. Trimming took 3 bases from V and 4 from J; bases not matched to a gene: 9. The CDR3 extends over 16 amino acids. Germline V gene sequence: CDR1 KGHSH, CDR2 LQKENI. The gene calls are TRBV18 and TRBJ2-1, with 7 bases fitting TRBD2. This sequence was found in a human donor with non-small cell lung cancer who had stable disease on radiotherapy plus ipilimumab. The starting material was peripheral blood, obtained from a patient treated with radiotherapy plus ipilimumab. CDR3 protein: CASSPGPTSSYNEQFF. CDR3 DNA sequence: TGTGCCAGCTCACCGGGGCCGACTAGCAGTTACAATGAGCAGTTCTTC. Using reference TRBV18 and TRBJ2-1 for the parts outside the CDR3, the full variable domain is NAGVMQNPRHLVRRRGQEARLRCSPMKGHSHVYWYRQLPEEGLKFMVYLQKENIIDESGMPKERFSAEFPKEGPSILRIQQVVRGDSAAYFCASSPGPTSSYNEQFFGPGTRLTVL.